The 21 T cell receptor beta chains below come from one sample, sequenced in a study of regulatory dendritic cells for organ transplantation. Allogeneic regulatory or mature dendritic cells were co-cultured for more than 4 days with CFSE-labeled sorted T cells at 1:10. TCRdb's table, derived via immunoSEQ multiplex PCR, lists solely in-frame clones and lacks some. Among approximately 4,300 clones listed, 45% to 70% were seen once. No antigen has been identified for these receptors. The sequenced material came from memory CD8+ T cells from blood cultured with regulatory dendritic cells. The subset here: CD45RO+ memory T cells. These receptor sequences come from a human donor in good health.

The chain couples TRBV5-6 to TRBJ1-5; possibly TRBD1 for D (5 bases). The V gene's germline CDR1 is SGHDT and CDR2 YYEEEE. Trimming pared 3 bases from V and 7 bases from J, leaving 17 bases between. The CDR3 covers 15 residues. The CDR3 coding sequence is TGTGCCAGCAGCTGGGCCGGCAGGGTCGGGCAGCCCCAGCATTTT. Translated: CASSWAGRVGQPQHF.

The rearrangement uses TRBV9 and TRBJ1-1; unclear D gene. The CDR3 covers 14 residues. Trimming pared 0 bases from V and 1 base from J, leaving 7 bases between. Germline loops: CDR1 SGDLS, CDR2 YYNGEE. CDR3 DNA: TGTGCCAGCAGCGTAGGAGGTGAGAACACTGAAGCTTTCTTT. Protein sequence: CASSVGGENTEAFF. Together with reference TRBV9 and TRBJ1-1, the CDR3 gives the full variable domain: DSGVTQTPKHLITATGQRVTLRCSPRSGDLSVYWYQQSLDQGLQFLIQYYNGEERAKGNILERFSAQQFPDLHSELNLSSLELGDSALYFCASSVGGENTEAFFGQGTRLTVV.

The genes are TRBV27 and TRBJ1-4; the match to TRBD1 covers 7 bases. Germline V lookup: CDR1 MNHEY, CDR2 SMNVEV (reference sequence). The CDR3 runs to 16 residues. V shed 7 bases and J 5 bases; nucleotides not matched to a gene: 13. Here the CDR3 reads CASISKPGQSNEKLFF. Written as DNA, the CDR3 is TGTGCCAGCATTTCAAAACCGGGACAGTCAAATGAAAAACTGTTTTTT.

Note on this clone: Mismatch with germline at one junction end may stem from a read error. V usage is TRBV11-2 and J usage is TRBJ2-7, with D uncertain. The germline gives CDR1 SGHAT, CDR2 FQNNGV. CDR3 size: 15 residues. Here the CDR3 reads CASSQDKGGTYEQYF. For the CDR3, the DNA is TGCGCCAGCAGCCAAGATAAAGGCGGAACCTACGAGCAGTACTTC.

J is TRBJ1-1 and V is TRBV10-3; TRBD1 matches 9 bases. Germline assignment: CDR1 ENHRY and CDR2 SYGVKD. The CDR3 extends over 14 amino acids. The junction had 7 bases not matched to a gene; V was cut back by 10 bases and J by 1 base. The CDR3 protein is CATRTGAGNTEAFF. Written as DNA, the CDR3 is TGTGCCACCCGGACAGGGGCAGGGAACACTGAAGCTTTCTTT.

The J gene is TRBJ2-5, the V gene TRBV4-1, with 7 bases fitting TRBD1. Germline V CDR1 and CDR2: MGHRA, YSYEKL. CDR3 size: 15 residues. V gave up 0 bases and J gave up 5 bases; unmatched junction bases: 6. CDR3 loop: CASSQEDRVRETQYF. The CDR3 coding sequence is TGCGCCAGCAGCCAAGAAGACAGGGTGAGGGAGACCCAGTACTTC.

In this sample, this clone turned up a few times. The V and J genes are TRBV27 and TRBJ2-4, with 11 bases that match TRBD1. V trimming: 3 bases; J trimming: 8 bases; junction bases outside the gene matches: 3. Per the germline V gene, CDR1 is MNHEY and CDR2 is SMNVEV (reference sequence). CDR3 length equals 14 residues. CDR3 in DNA: TGTGCCAGCAGTTTGGGACAGGGGGGGCACATTCAGTACTTC. This encodes CASSLGQGGHIQYF.

The V and J genes are TRBV6-4 and TRBJ2-3; D perhaps matches TRBD1 (5 bases). Germline CDR1 is MRHNA and CDR2 is SNTAGT. The CDR3 contains 14 residues. V was cut by 3 bases and J by 6 bases, with 13 bases left in between. The CDR3 reads CASSEGPEADTQYF. In DNA form, the CDR3 reads TGTGCCAGCAGTGAGGGGCCCGAGGCGGATACGCAGTATTTT.

CDR3 nucleotide sequence: TGCGCCAGCAGCCAAGTGGGGGGGGGAACCTACGAGCAGTACTTC. Translation: CASSQVGGGTYEQYF. The gene calls are TRBV4-1 and TRBJ2-7; 7 nucleotides agree with TRBD2. Germline CDR1 and CDR2: MGHRA and YSYEKL. V was pared by 1 base and J by 2 bases, with 5 bases of the junction left unmatched. CDR3 length equals 15 residues.

This clone was seen only a few times. The chain is built from TRBV7-2 and TRBJ1-3; D gene ambiguous. Looked up from germline, CDR1 is SGHTA and CDR2 is FQGNSA. This CDR3 comprises 13 residues. V lost 7 bases, J lost 4 bases, and 11 bases lay in between. The DNA for the CDR3 is TGTGCCAGCAAAAACCGCACAGGAAACACCATATATTTT. Protein product: CASKNRTGNTIYF.

The V and J genes are TRBV6-1 and TRBJ2-7, with 7 nucleotides matching TRBD2. Germline V gene sequence: CDR1 MNHNS, CDR2 SASEGT. This CDR3 spans 13 amino acids. V trimming: 4 bases; J trimming: 3 bases; junction bases outside the gene matches: 3. The CDR3 coding sequence is TGTGCCAGCAGTGGCCGGGACTACTACGAGCAGTACTTC. Its translation is CASSGRDYYEQYF.

This clone showed up just a few times. This rearrangement joins TRBV7-8 to TRBJ2-3; the D gene is possibly TRBD2 (5 bases). CDR1 is SGHVS and CDR2 is FQNEAQ in the germline V gene. The CDR3 is 16 residues long. With 1 base removed from V and 6 bases from J, the gap between germline ends came to 17 bases. The CDR3 sequence: CASSLEGPPREDTQYF. The CDR3 DNA is TGTGCCAGCAGCTTAGAGGGCCCTCCAAGGGAGGATACGCAGTATTTT. Based on the CDR3 plus reference TRBV7-8 and TRBJ2-3, the full variable domain is GAGVSQSPRYKVAKRGQDVALRCDPISGHVSLFWYQQALGQGPEFLTYFQNEAQLDKSGLPSDRFFAERPEGSVSTLKIQRTQQEDSAVYLCASSLEGPPREDTQYFGPGTRLTVL.

This chain links TRBV12-5 with TRBJ1-1; unclear D gene. Germline V gene sequence: CDR1 LGHNT, CDR2 FRNRAP. This CDR3 comprises 15 residues. V was cut by 5 bases and J by 5 bases, with 18 bases left in between. The CDR3, as DNA: TGTGCTAGTGGTATTGACTACGGCGGGGAGACTGAAGCTTTCTTT. This translates into CASGIDYGGETEAFF.

This clone has a single count. The chain couples TRBV7-9 to TRBJ2-7; 9 bases agree with TRBD2. The germline gives CDR1 SEHNR, CDR2 FQNEAQ (reference sequence). This CDR3 contains 15 residues. The V gene end was trimmed by 0 bases and the J gene end by 4 bases; junction bases not matched to a gene: 4. The chain's CDR3 is CASSLARGGPYEQYF. The CDR3 DNA is TGTGCCAGCAGCTTAGCGCGGGGGGGGCCTTACGAGCAGTACTTC.

The chain is built from TRBV4-3 and TRBJ1-2; D perhaps matches TRBD1 (6 bases). Germline V gene sequence: CDR1 LGHNA, CDR2 YSLEER. This CDR3 is 15 amino acids long. The V and J ends lost 0 bases and 8 bases respectively, with 16 bases between them. Here the CDR3 reads CASSQEAGQGIGYTF. In DNA, the CDR3 is TGCGCCAGCAGCCAAGAGGCAGGGCAGGGGATCGGCTACACCTTC.

The V call is TRBV5-6, the J call TRBJ1-1, with TRBD1 as a possible D gene (5 bases). The length of the CDR3 is 14 residues. V was trimmed by 2 bases and J by 0 bases, leaving 8 bases between them. Germline CDR1 SGHDT, CDR2 YYEEEE. CDR3 residues: CASSFAGVNTEAFF. For the CDR3, the DNA is TGTGCCAGCAGCTTCGCGGGGGTGAACACTGAAGCTTTCTTT.

This chain links TRBV19 with TRBJ2-5; tentatively, D is TRBD1 (5 bases). This CDR3 is 15 amino acids long. Trimming cost V 5 bases and J 5 bases, with 18 bases left between them. CDR1 is LNHDA, CDR2 SQIVND, per germline (reference sequence). This chain's CDR3 is CASSGPGILLETQYF. As DNA, the CDR3 is TGTGCCAGTAGTGGTCCAGGGATCCTTCTGGAGACCCAGTACTTC.

The DNA of the CDR3 is TGTGCCAGCAGCGACCGGGACAGGGGATACGAGCAGTACTTC. This gives the protein CASSDRDRGYEQYF. The chain links TRBV13 to TRBJ2-7; 10 nucleotides align to TRBD1. With 5 bases clipped from V and 4 bases from J, the junction kept 5 bases outside the gene matches. Germline V gene lookup returns CDR1 PRHDT and CDR2 FYEKMQ (reference sequence). CDR3 size: 14 residues. Drawing the rest from reference TRBV13 and TRBJ2-7, the complete variable domain is AAGVIQSPRHLIKEKRETATLKCYPIPRHDTVYWYQQGPGQDPQFLISFYEKMQSDKGSIPDRFSAQQFSDYHSELNMSSLELGDSALYFCASSDRDRGYEQYFGPGTRLTVT.

J is TRBJ1-1 and V is TRBV19; the D gene is possibly TRBD1 (5 bases). Germline V CDR1 and CDR2: LNHDA, SQIVND (reference sequence). CDR3 length: 16 amino acids. Between the trimmed V and J ends, which lost 1 base and 0 bases, there was a span of 12 bases. The CDR3 spells CASSIGWAGLNTEAFF. For the CDR3, the DNA is TGTGCCAGTAGTATAGGTTGGGCAGGGCTGAACACTGAAGCTTTCTTT.

The CDR3 DNA follows: TGTGCCAGCAGTAGGGACACCCCCCCAGAAAAACTGTTTTTT. It translates to CASSRDTPPEKLFF. The chain is built from TRBV7-9 and TRBJ1-4; the D gene is possibly TRBD1 (6 bases). This CDR3 has 14 amino acids. V shed 6 bases and J shed 8 bases, with 16 bases lying between them. CDR1 and CDR2 (germline): SEHNR, FQNEAQ (reference sequence).

This clone was picked up a small number of times. The genes are TRBV7-9 and TRBJ1-2; D gene uncertain. The V end lost 4 bases, the J end lost 5 bases, and 14 bases lay between the germline ends. Germline V gene sequence: CDR1 SEHNR, CDR2 FQNEAQ (reference sequence). This CDR3 is built from 14 residues. CDR3 residues: CASSYGREEYGYTF. The CDR3 bases are TGTGCCAGCAGCTACGGTAGAGAGGAGTATGGCTACACCTTC.